The entry below gives a single T cell receptor beta chain sequence along with its context. Its antigen remains unknown. Assay used: immunoSEQ multiplex PCR; TCRdb lists only in-frame clones, some missing. This sample has approximately 74,000 clones; 75% to 95% occur once, and the top ten carry over 4.5%. This entry belongs to a study of OX40 agonist ivuxolimab in advanced cancers. Study context: Each dose-escalation patient presented with hepatocellular carcinoma, melanoma, renal cell or head and neck cancer. Whole-study results and caveats: Determination of antigen specificity was not performed for the expanded peripheral T cells.

This CDR3 is 15 amino acids long. Germline loops: CDR1 LNHDA, CDR2 SQIVND (reference sequence). V lost 9 bases and J 0 bases, leaving 17 bases between the germline ends. This sequence was found in an adult with an advanced solid tumor such as melanoma, head and neck, liver or kidney cancer. The chain couples TRBV19 to TRBJ1-2, with a possible D match to TRBD1 (5 bases). Sequencing was performed on CD4+ or CD8+ T cells sorted from blood, taken in a trial of the OX40 agonist ivuxolimab. The CDR3 DNA reads TGTGCCAGCGTCCTCCAGGACACTTCTAACTATGGCTACACCTTC. Translated, it gives CASVLQDTSNYGYTF.